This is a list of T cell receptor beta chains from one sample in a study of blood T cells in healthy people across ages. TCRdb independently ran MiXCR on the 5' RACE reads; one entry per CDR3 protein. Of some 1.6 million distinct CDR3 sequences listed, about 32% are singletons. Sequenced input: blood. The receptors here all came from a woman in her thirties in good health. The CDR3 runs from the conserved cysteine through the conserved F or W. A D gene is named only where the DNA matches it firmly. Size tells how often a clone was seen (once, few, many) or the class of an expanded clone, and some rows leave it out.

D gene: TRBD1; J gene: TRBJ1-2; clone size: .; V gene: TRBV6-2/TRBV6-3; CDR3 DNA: TGTGCCAGCAGTTACTCGAAAACAGGGGGCTATGGCTACACCTTC; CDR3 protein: CASSYSKTGGYGYTF
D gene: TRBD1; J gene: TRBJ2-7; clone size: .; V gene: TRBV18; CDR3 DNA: TGTGCCAGCTCACCACAGAGCAACAGGGGCGGAAGCTACGAGCAGTACTTC; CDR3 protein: CASSPQSNRGGSYEQYF
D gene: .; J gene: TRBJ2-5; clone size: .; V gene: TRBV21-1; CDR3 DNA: TGTGCCAGCAGCCAAAGGGGGAGCGGTTGTACCGTAACCCACCAAGAGACCCAGTACTTC; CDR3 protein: CASSQRGSGCTVTHQETQYF
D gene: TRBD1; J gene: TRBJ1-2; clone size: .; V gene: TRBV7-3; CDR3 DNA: TGTGCCAGCAGCTTCGACAGGGGAGACTATGGCTACACCTTC; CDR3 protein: CASSFDRGDYGYTF
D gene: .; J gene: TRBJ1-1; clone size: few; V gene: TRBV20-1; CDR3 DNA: TGCAGTGCTAGGGAGGGACACCCGAACACTGAAGCTTTCTTT; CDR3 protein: CSAREGHPNTEAFF
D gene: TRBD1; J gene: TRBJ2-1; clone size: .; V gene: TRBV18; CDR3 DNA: TGTGCCAGCTCACCCGCCCTGGGACAGACAATGGGTCGTAATGAGCAGTTCTTC; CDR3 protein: CASSPALGQTMGRNEQFF
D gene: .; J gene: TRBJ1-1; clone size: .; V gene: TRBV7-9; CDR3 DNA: TGTGCCAGCAGCTCCAGTTTCACTGAAGCTTTCTTT; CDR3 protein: CASSSSFTEAFF
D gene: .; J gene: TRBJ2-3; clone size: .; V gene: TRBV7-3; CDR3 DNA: TGTGCCAGCAGCAATCATCTGTCAGATACGCAGTATTTT; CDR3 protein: CASSNHLSDTQYF
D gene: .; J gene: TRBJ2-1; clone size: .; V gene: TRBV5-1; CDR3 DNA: TGCGCCAGCAATCCGGGCCTAGACAATGAGCAGTTCTTC; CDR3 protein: CASNPGLDNEQFF
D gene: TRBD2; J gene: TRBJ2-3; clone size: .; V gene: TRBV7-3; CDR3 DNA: TGTGCCAGCAGCTTAACCGGGAGGGCCGTAGATACGCAGTATTTT; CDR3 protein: CASSLTGRAVDTQYF
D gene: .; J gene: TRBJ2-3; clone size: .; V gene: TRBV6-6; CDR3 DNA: TGTGCCAGCAGTTACTCGGACGACACAGATACGCAGTATTTT; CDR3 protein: CASSYSDDTDTQYF
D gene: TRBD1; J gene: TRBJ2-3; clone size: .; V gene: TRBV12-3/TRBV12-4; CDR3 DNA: TGTGCCAGCACCCTGGACAGGGTCACAGATACGCAGTATTTT; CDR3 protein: CASTLDRVTDTQYF
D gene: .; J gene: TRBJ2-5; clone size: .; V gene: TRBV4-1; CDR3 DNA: TGCGCCAGCAGCCAACAAGGGTGGGACGACGGGACCCAGTACTTC; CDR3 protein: CASSQQGWDDGTQYF
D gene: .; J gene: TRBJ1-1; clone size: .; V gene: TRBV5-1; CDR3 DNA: TGCGCCAGCAGCCTGATTACGGGGAACACTGAAGCTTTCTTT; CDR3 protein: CASSLITGNTEAFF
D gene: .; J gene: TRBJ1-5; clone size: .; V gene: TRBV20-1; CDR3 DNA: TGCAGTGCTAGAGATTTCGGCCCCCGAACCAATCAGCCCCAGCATTTT; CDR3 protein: CSARDFGPRTNQPQHF
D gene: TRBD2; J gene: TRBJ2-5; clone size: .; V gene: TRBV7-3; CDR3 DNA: TGTGCCAGCAGCTTAAACGGGGTAGCGGGGGGGCCCAGAGAGACCCAGTACTTC; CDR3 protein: CASSLNGVAGGPRETQYF
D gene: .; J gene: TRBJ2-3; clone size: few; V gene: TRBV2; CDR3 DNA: TGTGCCAGCAGGACAGACAGGCTAAGTGCAGATACGCAGTATTTT; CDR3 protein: CASRTDRLSADTQYF
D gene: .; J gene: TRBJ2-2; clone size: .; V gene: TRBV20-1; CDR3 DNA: TGCAGTGCACGCCGGGACGGAGGTTTGAGGGCCGGGGAGCTGTTTTTT; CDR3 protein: CSARRDGGLRAGELFF
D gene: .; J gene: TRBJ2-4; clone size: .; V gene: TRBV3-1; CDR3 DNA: TGTGCCAGCAGCCAAGAAGGCAGGCAAAACATTCAGTACTTC; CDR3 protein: CASSQEGRQNIQYF
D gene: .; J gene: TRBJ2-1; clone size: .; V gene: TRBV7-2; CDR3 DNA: TGTGCCAGCAGATATCCGGGACATTCCCTCTATGAGCAGTTCTTC; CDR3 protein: CASRYPGHSLYEQFF
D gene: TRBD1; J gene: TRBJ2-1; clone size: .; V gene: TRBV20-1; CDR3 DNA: TGCAGTGCCCGGACAGGGCTCTACAATGAGCAGTTCTTC; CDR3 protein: CSARTGLYNEQFF
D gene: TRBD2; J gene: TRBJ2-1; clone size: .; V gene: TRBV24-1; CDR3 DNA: TGTGCCACCAGTTCAGGCGGGAGCCTCACCGGGAATGAGCGGTTCTTC; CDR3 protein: CATSSGGSLTGNERFF
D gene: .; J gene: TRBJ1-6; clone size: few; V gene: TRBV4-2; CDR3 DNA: TGTGCCAGCAGCCAAGGGACTGAGCTTAATTCACCCCTCCACTTT; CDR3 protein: CASSQGTELNSPLHF
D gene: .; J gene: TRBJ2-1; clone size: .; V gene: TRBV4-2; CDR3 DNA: TGTGCCAGCAGCCAAGATTGGTCCTCCTACAATGAGCAGTTCTTC; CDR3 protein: CASSQDWSSYNEQFF
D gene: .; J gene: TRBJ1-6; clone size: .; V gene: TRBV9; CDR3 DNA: TGTGCCAGCAGCGAGGGAGGTGCTAATTCACCCCTCCACTTT; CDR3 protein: CASSEGGANSPLHF
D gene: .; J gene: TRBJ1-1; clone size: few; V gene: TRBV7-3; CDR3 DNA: TGTGCCAGCAGCCAAACCCCGGACACAAGGGAAGCTTTCTTT; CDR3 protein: CASSQTPDTREAFF
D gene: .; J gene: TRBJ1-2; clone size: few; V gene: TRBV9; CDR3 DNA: TGTGCCAGCAGCGTAGGTGGTCGAGGGGTTGACGGCTACACCTTC; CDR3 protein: CASSVGGRGVDGYTF
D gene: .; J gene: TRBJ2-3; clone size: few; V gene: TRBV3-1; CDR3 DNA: TGTGCCAGCAGCCAAGATCGGGGGTACGCAGATACGCAGTATTTT; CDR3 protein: CASSQDRGYADTQYF
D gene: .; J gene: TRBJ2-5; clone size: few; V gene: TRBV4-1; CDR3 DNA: TGCGCCAGCAGCCAAGTCCCCAGGGAAGAGACCCAGTACTTC; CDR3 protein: CASSQVPREETQYF
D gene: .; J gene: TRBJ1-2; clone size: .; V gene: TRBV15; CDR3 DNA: TGTGCCACCAGCAGAGATCTCGTAACAGGGTCGATAGGCTATGGCTACACCTTC; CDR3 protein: CATSRDLVTGSIGYGYTF
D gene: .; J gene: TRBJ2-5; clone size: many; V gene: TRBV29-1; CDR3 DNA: TGCAGCGTTGTCGGACAGCAAGAGACCCAGTACTTC; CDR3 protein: CSVVGQQETQYF
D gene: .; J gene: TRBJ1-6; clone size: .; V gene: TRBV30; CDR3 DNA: TGTGCCTGGAGTTCGGGGTCACCCCTCCACTTT; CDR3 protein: CAWSSGSPLHF
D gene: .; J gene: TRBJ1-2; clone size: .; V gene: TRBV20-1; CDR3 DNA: TGCAGTCCGTTGGGGAGGACCTATGGCTACACCTTC; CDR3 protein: CSPLGRTYGYTF
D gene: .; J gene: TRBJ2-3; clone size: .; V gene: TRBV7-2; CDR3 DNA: TGTGCCAGCAGCTTAGGACAGAACCCCACAGATACGCAGTATTTT; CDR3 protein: CASSLGQNPTDTQYF